Described below is a single T cell receptor (beta chain) sequence and its context. The ends lost 7 bases at V and 4 bases at J; junction bases unmatched: 5. The CDR3 consists of 13 residues. The germline V gene encodes CDR1 MNHEY and CDR2 SVGAGI. This record comes from a study of blood T cell repertoires in COVID-19. Study context: The samples span acute and convalescent COVID-19 from the United States, Italy and Spain. Sources were T cells, B-cell-depleted T cells, or PBMCs; the material itself was cDNA or gDNA.

In the study's own analysis: Reference gene primer amplification gave nucleated cell count estimates. TCRdb keeps only in-frame clones here, not all; method: immunoSEQ multiplex PCR. That table is the source of V, J and clone size, and D and trimming were worked out from the DNA. Among more than 200,000 clones, about 80% were seen once, and the ten largest hold 8.9%. The rearrangement uses TRBV6-5 and TRBJ2-5; 8 bases map to TRBD1. The sequenced material came from peripheral blood. This clonotype originated in an elderly man with acute or convalescent COVID-19. In nucleotides, the CDR3 is TGTGCCAGCATCTGGGGGACAGGAGAGACCCAGTACTTC. Its translation: CASIWGTGETQYF.